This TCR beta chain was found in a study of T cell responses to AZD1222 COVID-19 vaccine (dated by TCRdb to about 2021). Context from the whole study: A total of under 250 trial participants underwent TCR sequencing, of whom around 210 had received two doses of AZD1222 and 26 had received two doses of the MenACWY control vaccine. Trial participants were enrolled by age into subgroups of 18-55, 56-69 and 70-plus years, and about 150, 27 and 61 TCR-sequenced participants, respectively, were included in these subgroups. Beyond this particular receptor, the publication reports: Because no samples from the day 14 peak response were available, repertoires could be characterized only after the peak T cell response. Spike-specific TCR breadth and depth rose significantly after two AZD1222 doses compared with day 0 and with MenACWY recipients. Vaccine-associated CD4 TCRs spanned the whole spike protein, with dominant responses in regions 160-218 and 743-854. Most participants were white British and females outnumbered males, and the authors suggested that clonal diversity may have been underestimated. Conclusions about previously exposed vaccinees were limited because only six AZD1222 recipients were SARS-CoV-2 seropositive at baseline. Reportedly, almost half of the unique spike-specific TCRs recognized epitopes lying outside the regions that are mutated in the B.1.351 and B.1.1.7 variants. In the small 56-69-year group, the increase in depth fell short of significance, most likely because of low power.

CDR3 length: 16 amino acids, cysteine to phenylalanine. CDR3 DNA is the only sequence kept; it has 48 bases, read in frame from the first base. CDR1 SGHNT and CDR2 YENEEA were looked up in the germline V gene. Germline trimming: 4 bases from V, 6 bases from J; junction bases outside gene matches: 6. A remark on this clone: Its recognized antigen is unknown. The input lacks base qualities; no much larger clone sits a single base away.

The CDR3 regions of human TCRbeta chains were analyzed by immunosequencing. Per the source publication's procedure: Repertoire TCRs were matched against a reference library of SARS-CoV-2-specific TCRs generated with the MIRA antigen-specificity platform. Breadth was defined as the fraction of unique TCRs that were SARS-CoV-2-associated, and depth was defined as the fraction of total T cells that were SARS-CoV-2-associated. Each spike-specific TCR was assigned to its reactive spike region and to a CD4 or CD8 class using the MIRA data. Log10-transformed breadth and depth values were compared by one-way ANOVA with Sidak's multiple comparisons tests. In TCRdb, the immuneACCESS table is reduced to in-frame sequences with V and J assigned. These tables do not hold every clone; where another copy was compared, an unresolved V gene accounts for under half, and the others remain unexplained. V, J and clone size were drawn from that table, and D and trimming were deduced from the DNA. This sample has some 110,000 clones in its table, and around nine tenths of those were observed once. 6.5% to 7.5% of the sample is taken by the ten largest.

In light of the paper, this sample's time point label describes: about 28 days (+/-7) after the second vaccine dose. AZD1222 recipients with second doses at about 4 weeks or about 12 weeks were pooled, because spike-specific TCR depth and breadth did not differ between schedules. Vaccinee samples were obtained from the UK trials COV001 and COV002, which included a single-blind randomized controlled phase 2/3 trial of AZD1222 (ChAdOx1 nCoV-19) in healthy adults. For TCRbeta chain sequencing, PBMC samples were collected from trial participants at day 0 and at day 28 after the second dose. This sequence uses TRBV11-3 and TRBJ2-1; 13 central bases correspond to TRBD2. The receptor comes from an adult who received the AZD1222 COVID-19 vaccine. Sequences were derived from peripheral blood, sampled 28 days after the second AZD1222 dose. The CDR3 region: CASSSWTSGGSNEQFF. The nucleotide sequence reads TGTGCCAGCAGCTCGTGGACTAGCGGGGGTTCCAATGAGCAGTTCTTC.